This TCR beta chain was observed in a study of blood T cell repertoires in COVID-19. Overall study: The analysed material was cDNA or gDNA that came from T cells, B-cell-depleted T cells, or PBMCs.

Profiled with immunoSEQ multiplex PCR; TCRdb holds only in-frame clones, not every one. The sample yields some 240,000 clones, 84% seen once. This CDR3 contains 13 residues. J was trimmed by 13 bases and V by 5 bases; bases with no gene match: 13. CDR1 is MNHEY, CDR2 SMNVEV, per germline (reference sequence). This clone has a handful of counts. The receptor was isolated from a woman aged 40 to 50 who had recovered from COVID-19. Material for sequencing was peripheral blood. The genes are TRBV27 and TRBJ1-2; TRBD1 agrees at 7 bases. The CDR3 nucleotides are TGTGCCAGCAGTATCGACAGGGTGGGGACCTCCACCTTC. Translated, it gives CASSIDRVGTSTF.